Below, one TCR beta chain is given with its context. Original analysis: The authors estimated nucleated cell counts from reference gene primer amplification. This table comes from immunoSEQ multiplex PCR, and its TCRdb copy is limited to in-frame clones, with some not included. The V and J calls and clone size were taken over from that table, and D and trimming were inferred from the DNA. Here the sample spans 90,000 to 120,000 clones, 55% to 75% being singletons. The data were taken from a study of blood T cell repertoires in COVID-19. Study information: Acute and convalescent COVID-19 specimens originated in the United States, Italy and Spain. Nucleic acid was either cDNA or gDNA, and it came from T cells, B-cell-depleted T cells, or PBMCs.

The V end lost 4 bases, the J end lost 4 bases, and 11 bases lay between the germline ends. The CDR3 spans 13 residues. CDR1 and CDR2 (germline): SGHRS, YFSETQ. The receptor's source is a woman aged 40 to 50 with acute or convalescent COVID-19. The material sequenced was peripheral blood. The chain is built from TRBV5-1 and TRBJ1-2, with a tentative D call TRBD1 (5 bases). The DNA of the CDR3 is TGCGCCAGCAGCCTTGACGGGGGCTATGGCTACACCTTC. Its translation is CASSLDGGYGYTF.